The 26 T cell receptor beta chains below all came from one sample that was sequenced in a study of kidney transplant recipient with SARS-CoV-2 infection. Each CDR3 protein is one row after TCRdb ran MiXCR on the reads. The table has fewer than 250,000 distinct CDR3 sequences, under 35% seen once. The specimen was a blood sample, collected at baseline and on roughly day 110 from a kidney transplant recipient. These receptors were collected from a young adult male patient who had COVID-19 and was a kidney transplant recipient. Some T cells may be provided by the graft donor.

With respect to this clonotype: A clone one base away is much larger, so this may be a read error. The chain employs TRBV27 and TRBJ1-5; D not resolved. The CDR3 length is 13 residues. V was cut by 10 bases and J by 5 bases, with 15 bases left in between. Germline values: CDR1 MNHEY, CDR2 SMNVEV (reference sequence). The CDR3 protein is CANSWSGDQPQHF. DNA for the CDR3: TGTGCCAACAGCTGGAGCGGCGATCAGCCCCAGCATTTT.

In regard to this clonotype: A much larger clone differs from this one at a single base, so this may be a read error. The chain recombines TRBV18 with TRBJ1-4; no clear D. This CDR3 spans 16 amino acids. Looked up from germline, CDR1 is KGHSH and CDR2 is LQKENI. CDR3 sequence: CASSPTWGATNEKLSF. CDR3 DNA: TGTGCCAGCTCACCGACCTGGGGAGCAACTAATGAAAAACTGTCTTTT.

This clonotype was seen at least ten times. The chain has TRBV20-1 and TRBJ1-2; D is unclear. CDR3 length: 16 amino acids. Germline CDR1 is DFQATT and CDR2 is SNEGSKA (reference sequence). The V gene lost 5 bases and the J gene lost 4 bases, with 23 bases spanning the gap. This CDR3 reads CSAVKRLFRKTYGYTF. Here the CDR3 DNA reads TGCAGTGCTGTGAAAAGGCTGTTTCGAAAGACCTATGGCTACACCTTC.

This clonotype was seen more than once but under ten times. This chain links TRBV20-1 with TRBJ2-3; TRBD2 agrees at 10 bases. The CDR3 has 15 residues. Germline CDR1 and CDR2: DFQATT and SNEGSKA (reference sequence). V trimming: 4 bases; J trimming: 4 bases; junction bases outside the gene matches: 8. The CDR3: CSAKYQLAGADTQYF. In DNA form, the CDR3 reads TGCAGTGCTAAGTATCAGCTAGCGGGGGCAGATACGCAGTATTTT.

This clonotype occurred many times. The genes are TRBV6-1 and TRBJ1-1, with D possibly being TRBD1 (5 bases). The V gene's germline CDR1 is MNHNS and CDR2 SASEGT. V lost 1 base, J lost 1 base, and 10 bases lay in between. The CDR3 runs 15 residues. CDR3 sequence: CASSEVGVPNTEAFF. The CDR3 coding sequence is TGTGCCAGCAGTGAAGTAGGGGTCCCGAACACTGAAGCTTTCTTT.

This clonotype was observed a few times. The J gene is TRBJ1-1, the V gene TRBV3-1; D gene ambiguous. CDR1 and CDR2 from the germline V gene are LGHDT and YNNKEL (reference sequence). The CDR3 loop spans 17 amino acids. V lost 5 bases and J 4 bases, leaving 23 bases between the germline ends. CDR3: CASSCKSPISIRTEAFF. CDR3 DNA sequence: TGTGCCAGCAGCTGCAAGAGTCCCATTTCAATTCGCACTGAAGCTTTCTTT.

As for this clonotype: A much larger clone is a single base away; this may be a read error. CDR3 coding DNA: TGTGCCAGCAACGGAAATAGCGGAGCCCCCCCCAGTACGCAGTATTTT. It specifies CASNGNSGAPPSTQYF. This chain joins TRBV7-9 and TRBJ2-3, with TRBD2 as a possible D gene (6 bases). V was pared by 7 bases and J by 8 bases, with 25 bases between. Germline-derived CDR1 and CDR2 are SEHNR and FQNEAQ (reference sequence). The CDR3 runs 16 residues.

Remarks on this clonotype: This clone may be a read error of a much larger clone one base away. The chain recombines TRBV19 with TRBJ1-1; D uncertain. Germline loops: CDR1 LNHDA, CDR2 SQIVND (reference sequence). CDR3 size: 14 residues. The CDR3 region has the DNA TGTGCGACCGTAGAGAGGAAGGTTAACACTGAAGCTTTCTTT. Its protein product is CATVERKVNTEAFF.

This clonotype turned up a few times. V and J are TRBV29-1 and TRBJ2-5; TRBD2 matches at 8 bases. Looked up from germline, CDR1 is SQVTM and CDR2 is ANQGSEA. This CDR3 contains 15 residues. With 6 bases clipped from V and 1 base from J, the junction kept 10 bases outside the gene matches. Here the CDR3 reads CSVRAGGGPQETQYF. DNA of the CDR3: TGCAGCGTCAGGGCGGGGGGCGGCCCCCAAGAGACCCAGTACTTC.

The chain has TRBV7-7 and TRBJ1-2; D unresolved. The V gene's germline CDR1 is SSHAT and CDR2 FNYEAQ (reference sequence). Trimming pared 5 bases from V and 4 bases from J, leaving 23 bases between. The CDR3 length is 17 residues. The CDR3 bases are TGTGCCAGCAGCCTCATATATAAGTGCCGAAAGACCTATGGCTACACCTTC. This codes for CASSLIYKCRKTYGYTF.

V is TRBV6-2 or TRBV6-3 and J is TRBJ2-6, with TRBD1 matching 9 bases. V shed 8 bases, J shed 0 bases, and the junction held 11 bases outside the gene matches. CDR3 size: 18 residues. In germline, CDR1 is MNHEY, CDR2 SVGEGT. The CDR3 spells CASGTRQGGSSGANVLTF. The DNA for the CDR3 is TGTGCCAGCGGAACGCGACAGGGGGGGTCCTCTGGGGCCAACGTCCTGACTTTC.

Points on this clonotype: A much bigger clone sits one base away, suggesting this may be a read error. The V call is TRBV6-5, the J call TRBJ1-4, with TRBD1 identical over 8 bases. The germline CDR1 and CDR2 sequences are MNHEY and SVGAGI. CDR3 length equals 12 residues. The CDR3 sequence is CATRTGYEKLLF. In DNA form, the CDR3 reads TGTGCCACCAGGACAGGGTATGAAAAACTGCTTTTT.

This clonotype has ten or more counts. The V gene is TRBV11-1, the J gene TRBJ1-2; D not certain. CDR1 is SGHAT and CDR2 is FQDESV in the germline V gene (reference sequence). Between the trimmed V and J ends, which lost 5 bases and 4 bases, there was a span of 23 bases. This CDR3 spans 17 amino acids. The DNA for the CDR3 is TGTGCCAGCAGCATTCTAAATAAGGCTGGAAAGACCTATGGCTACACCTTC. This codes for CASSILNKAGKTYGYTF.

This clonotype was recorded at least ten times. The chain is built from TRBV3-1 and TRBJ2-2; D is unresolved. The V gene lost 5 bases and the J gene lost 5 bases, with 24 bases spanning the gap. In germline, CDR1 is LGHDT, CDR2 YNNKEL (reference sequence). The length of the CDR3 is 18 residues. CDR3 nucleotide sequence: TGTGCCAGCAGCATGATGATTCCCATTTCAGGCTTGACCGGGGAGCTGTTTTTT. It translates to CASSMMIPISGLTGELFF. The variable domain in full, completed from reference TRBV3-1 and TRBJ2-2, reads DTAVSQTPKYLVTQMGNDKSIKCEQNLGHDTMYWYKQDSKKFLKIMFSYNNKELIINETVPNRFSPKSPDKAHLNLHINSLELGDSAVYFCASSMMIPISGLTGELFFGEGSRLTVL.

A few counts support this clonotype. The V gene is TRBV6-1, the J gene TRBJ2-4; D is possibly TRBD2 (7 bases). The CDR3 is 17 amino acids. CDR1 and CDR2 from the germline V gene are MNHNS and SASEGT. Trimming left V 2 bases short and J 0 bases short, with 14 bases between. The CDR3, as DNA: TGTGCCAGCAGTGAAAGTCGGGGGGCGGTAGCCAAAAACATTCAGTACTTC. Translating it yields CASSESRGAVAKNIQYF.

This clonotype was counted ten times or more. The chain links TRBV20-1 to TRBJ2-7, with 8 positions matching TRBD2. The germline V gene has CDR1 DFQATT and CDR2 SNEGSKA (reference sequence). V gave up 5 bases and J gave up 0 bases; unmatched junction bases: 3. This CDR3 has 13 residues. In DNA, the CDR3 is TGCAGTGCTCTGCGGGAGGACTCCTACGAGCAGTACTTC. It yields the protein CSALREDSYEQYF.

This clonotype was observed many times. The V call is TRBV6-8, the J call TRBJ2-7, with D tentatively TRBD1 (6 bases). Germline V lookup: CDR1 MNHGY, CDR2 SAAAGT. V was cut by 4 bases and J by 3 bases, with 16 bases left in between. The CDR3 runs to 15 residues. The CDR3 protein is CASSFSGEGSYEQYF. CDR3 bases: TGTGCCAGCAGTTTCTCAGGGGAAGGGAGCTACGAGCAGTACTTC.

CDR3 in amino acids: CASSPRKGVQETQYF. For the CDR3, the DNA is TGTGCCAGCAGCCCCCGGAAGGGCGTGCAAGAGACCCAGTACTTC. V gene TRBV5-4 combines with J gene TRBJ2-7; D uncertain. The J call may be mistaken, given a closer DNA end match to TRBJ2-5. This CDR3 contains 15 residues. Per germline, CDR1 SGHNT and CDR2 YYREEE (reference sequence).

This clonotype was counted ten times or more. This rearrangement joins TRBV5-1 to TRBJ2-7; TRBD2 aligns across 11 bases. Germline V gene data show CDR1 as SGHRS and CDR2 as YFSETQ. J gave up 3 bases and V 0 bases, and 2 bases lay outside the gene matches. The CDR3 totals 15 residues. CDR3: CASSLELAGVYEQYF. In DNA, the CDR3 is TGCGCCAGCAGCTTGGAACTAGCGGGAGTCTACGAGCAGTACTTC.

This clonotype was observed a handful of times. V usage is TRBV6-2 or TRBV6-3 and J usage is TRBJ2-3, with 8 bases lining up with TRBD2. Germline CDR1 reads MNHEY; CDR2 reads SVGEGT. J was trimmed by 5 bases and V by 4 bases; bases with no gene match: 23. There are 20 residues in the CDR3. CDR3 region: CASSSTPLAGPQIVVDTQYF. The CDR3 bases are TGTGCCAGCAGTTCGACCCCCCTAGCGGGTCCACAAATTGTAGTAGATACGCAGTATTTT.

This clonotype was seen repeatedly, ten times or more. The chain combines TRBV5-5 with TRBJ2-5; TRBD1 aligns across 8 bases. Trimming at V came to 3 bases and at J to 5 bases, leaving 6 bases not matched to a gene. The CDR3 has 14 residues. Germline CDR1 reads SGHKS; CDR2 reads YYEKEE (reference sequence). The CDR3 region is CASSWGQARETQYF. In DNA form, the CDR3 reads TGTGCCAGCAGCTGGGGACAGGCGCGGGAGACCCAGTACTTC.

A note on this clonotype: A much larger clone sits a single nucleotide away, making a read error possible. This chain uses TRBV27 with TRBJ2-1; 8 bases map to TRBD2. Germline V CDR1 and CDR2: MNHEY, SMNVEV (reference sequence). The length of the CDR3 is 16 residues. V shed 6 bases and J 7 bases; nucleotides not matched to a gene: 14. The CDR3 region has the DNA TGTGCCAGCAGCTCCATGACTAGCGAGGTTAGGAATGAGCAGTTCTTC. Translated: CASSSMTSEVRNEQFF.

This clonotype was found many times. The genes are TRBV5-1 and TRBJ2-1; tentatively, D is TRBD2 (5 bases). This CDR3 has 12 amino acids. V lost 4 bases and J lost 4, with 6 bases in between. Looked up from germline, CDR1 is SGHRS and CDR2 is YFSETQ. The CDR3 is CASSPGYNEQFF. DNA for the CDR3: TGCGCCAGCAGCCCGGGGTACAATGAGCAGTTCTTC.

About this clonotype: One base away lies a much larger clone, so this may be a sequencing read error. The chain combines TRBV6-1 with TRBJ2-7, with 10 bases that match TRBD2. The CDR3 runs to 17 residues. Germline CDR1 is MNHNS and CDR2 is SASEGT. The CDR3 DNA is TGTGCCGGCAGTGAGGGAAGGCTAGCGGGAGTGACCTACGAGCAGTACTTC. This encodes CAGSEGRLAGVTYEQYF.

Concerning this clonotype: A single base is all that separates this from a far larger clone, so a read error is likely. This chain joins TRBV7-2 and TRBJ2-5; TRBD2 might be the D (7 bases). This CDR3 comprises 15 residues. Trimming shortened V by 5 bases and J by 13 bases, and 26 bases separated the two germline ends. CDR1 is SGHTA, CDR2 FQGNSA, per germline. CDR3 loop: CASSTGSRGAYERYF. Here the CDR3 DNA reads TGTGCCAGCAGCACAGGCTCCCGGGGGGCCTACGAGCGGTACTTC.

This clonotype was counted a single time. A read error may explain this, as a much larger clone is one base away. The chain combines TRBV19 with TRBJ1-1; D ambiguous. The length of the CDR3 is 14 residues. Germline lookup yields CDR1 LNHDA and CDR2 SQIVND (reference sequence). CDR3 in DNA: TGTGCCTGTAGTCCCCTGACCCAAGCCGCTGAAGCTTTCTTT. Translating gives CACSPLTQAAEAFF.